Here is one T cell receptor (beta chain) with its context. Germline CDR1 is LNHDA and CDR2 is SQIVND (reference sequence). Trimming pared 7 bases from V and 5 bases from J, leaving 22 bases between. The CDR3 is 16 residues long. Of the isolated RNA, all was reverse transcribed, and so the sequenced material was expressed TCRB transcripts. Clones were read by immunoSEQ multiplex PCR, and TCRdb kept only the in-frame ones, dropping some. The sample contains 90,000 to 110,000 clones, less than 40% of which appear only once. This specimen belongs to a study of beta chain features in type 1 diabetes. Study summary: Sorted cell examination encompassed around 100,000,000 cells across all samples.

The sequence was obtained from a woman under 30 in good health. Material: stem cell memory CD4+ T cells from blood. The gene calls are TRBV19 and TRBJ2-3, with a weak D call TRBD2 (6 bases). DNA for the CDR3: TGTGCCAGTAACTCCGCTCGGGGGAGTGGAGGAGATACGCAGTATTTT. Translation: CASNSARGSGGDTQYF.